A single sample gave rise to the 30 T cell receptor beta chains below, sequenced in a study of cytomegalovirus exposure and HLA in healthy donors. This table comes from immunoSEQ multiplex PCR, and its TCRdb copy is limited to in-frame clones, with some not included. Among 70,000 to 75,000 clones, about 94% were seen once, and the ten largest hold around 1.5%. Sequencing was carried out using PBMCs. Receptors originate from a man younger than 35 in good health and CMV-seropositive.

The rearrangement joins TRBV18 to TRBJ1-1; 9 nucleotides agree with TRBD1. This CDR3 is built from 13 residues. Germline loops: CDR1 KGHSH, CDR2 LQKENI. The V and J ends lost 5 bases and 4 bases, in that order; junction bases with no gene match: 2. CDR3 DNA sequence: TGTGCCAGCTCAACGACAGGGGGCACTGAAGCTTTCTTT. This codes for CASSTTGGTEAFF.

The rearrangement uses TRBV5-1 and TRBJ2-3; D call uncertain. Germline CDR1 and CDR2: SGHRS and YFSETQ. V lost 6 bases and J lost 4, with 12 bases in between. The CDR3 has 13 residues. The CDR3 bases are TGCGCCAGCAATTGGAGAAATCCAGATACGCAGTATTTT. It is translated as CASNWRNPDTQYF.

The chain recombines TRBV19 with TRBJ1-1; D is perhaps TRBD1 (6 bases). Trimming left V 11 bases short and J 5 bases short, with 15 bases between. CDR1 is LNHDA, CDR2 SQIVND, per germline (reference sequence). This CDR3 is 12 amino acids long. The CDR3, as DNA: TGTGCCTCAGGGGCGGTCTTAACTGAAGCTTTCTTT. It encodes CASGAVLTEAFF.

The V and J genes are TRBV4-1 and TRBJ2-7; 8 bases align to TRBD2. CDR1 MGHRA and CDR2 YSYEKL come from the germline V gene. V shed 5 bases, J shed 0 bases, and the junction held 12 bases outside the gene matches. The CDR3 extends over 17 amino acids. As DNA, the CDR3 is TGCGCCAGCAGCTCTACCGCTGCTAGCGGGTCCTCCTACGAGCAGTACTTC. Amino acid sequence: CASSSTAASGSSYEQYF.

The chain employs TRBV29-1 and TRBJ2-3; 9 nucleotides align to TRBD2. The CDR3 spans 16 residues. The germline V gene encodes CDR1 SQVTM and CDR2 ANQGSEA. V lost 4 bases and J lost 6; bases outside the gene matches: 14. The CDR3 loop is CSVVGSRGGAWDTQYF. CDR3 DNA: TGCAGCGTTGTAGGATCCCGCGGGGGGGCCTGGGATACGCAGTATTTT.

The chain employs TRBV4-1 and TRBJ1-2; the D gene is possibly TRBD1 (5 bases). The CDR3 is 15 residues long. Germline values: CDR1 MGHRA, CDR2 YSYEKL. With 4 bases removed from V and 5 bases from J, the gap between germline ends came to 17 bases. The CDR3 spells CASSPLGGEVYGYTF. For the CDR3, the DNA is TGCGCCAGCAGCCCCCTGGGGGGGGAGGTTTATGGCTACACCTTC.

This clone has a single count. The V gene is TRBV15, the J gene TRBJ2-2, with 7 bases lining up with TRBD1. Losses at the gene ends were 8 bases for V and 6 bases for J; bases not matched to a gene: 15. Germline values: CDR1 LNHNV, CDR2 YYDKDF (reference sequence). This CDR3 comprises 16 residues. Here the CDR3 DNA reads TGTGCCACCGAGGACAGGAAACTCATTGGCGCCGGGGAGCTGTTTTTT. Protein product: CATEDRKLIGAGELFF.

The gene calls are TRBV29-1 and TRBJ2-5; TRBD2 agrees at 10 bases. This CDR3 spans 15 amino acids. The germline CDR1 and CDR2 sequences are SQVTM and ANQGSEA. Trimming took 2 bases from V and 2 from J; bases not matched to a gene: 5. CDR3 amino acids: CSVEKLAGRQETQYF. Written as DNA, the CDR3 is TGCAGCGTTGAAAAACTAGCGGGACGACAAGAGACCCAGTACTTC.

This rearrangement joins TRBV7-8 to TRBJ1-3; the match to TRBD1 covers 7 bases. This CDR3 is 18 amino acids long. Per germline, CDR1 SGHVS and CDR2 FQNEAQ. V gave up 3 bases and J gave up 0 bases; unmatched junction bases: 11. CDR3 region: CASSLGPGGGNSGNTIYF. The CDR3 DNA sequence: TGTGCCAGCAGCTTGGGGCCAGGGGGTGGAAACTCTGGAAACACCATATATTTT.

The chain couples TRBV27 to TRBJ1-2; TRBD1 aligns across 10 bases. The CDR3 consists of 13 residues. CDR1 is MNHEY and CDR2 is SMNVEV in the germline V gene (reference sequence). With 2 bases clipped from V and 7 bases from J, the junction kept 1 base outside the gene matches. DNA of the CDR3: TGTGCCAGCAGTTTACGGGACAGGGGTGGCTACACCTTC. Translating gives CASSLRDRGGYTF.

J is TRBJ2-2 and V is TRBV19, with unresolved D. The CDR3 is 17 amino acids. Per the germline V gene, CDR1 is LNHDA and CDR2 is SQIVND (reference sequence). V lost 6 bases and J 3 bases, leaving 20 bases between the germline ends. The CDR3 bases are TGTGCCAGTAGCCGCCTCGCCGGTATCGGGTACACCGGGGAGCTGTTTTTT. Protein: CASSRLAGIGYTGELFF.

The genes are TRBV29-1 and TRBJ1-1; a possible D gene is TRBD1 (5 bases). The CDR3 has 15 residues. Germline V gene lookup returns CDR1 SQVTM and CDR2 ANQGSEA. V lost 8 bases to trimming and J lost 4 bases, with 23 bases between them. CDR3 region: CSFWGISDTGTEAFF. CDR3 nucleotides: TGCAGCTTCTGGGGCATTTCGGACACCGGCACTGAAGCTTTCTTT.

CDR3 sequence reads: CASSQTGTGLEKLFF. The DNA for the CDR3 is TGTGCCAGCAGCCAAACCGGGACAGGGCTAGAAAAACTGTTTTTT. The rearrangement joins TRBV9 to TRBJ1-4; TRBD1 aligns across 9 bases. CDR3 length: 15 residues. Germline CDR1 and CDR2: SGDLS and YYNGEE. J lost 8 bases, V lost 4 bases, and 9 bases had no gene match.

Only a few counts were recorded for this clone. J is TRBJ2-7 and V is TRBV10-1, with TRBD1 identical over 9 bases. Germline V gives CDR1 WNHNN, CDR2 SYGVQD (reference sequence). CDR3 length: 13 amino acids. V trimming: 6 bases; J trimming: 6 bases; junction bases outside the gene matches: 6. CDR3 amino acids: CASRSGQGREQYF. CDR3 DNA: TGCGCCAGCAGATCGGGACAGGGCCGCGAGCAGTACTTC.

The J gene is TRBJ2-2, the V gene TRBV4-1; 7 nucleotides agree with TRBD2. This CDR3 has 15 residues. Germline values: CDR1 MGHRA, CDR2 YSYEKL. V was pared by 2 bases and J by 4 bases, with 4 bases of the junction left unmatched. The CDR3 is CASSQMTSPTGELFF. The CDR3 DNA is TGCGCCAGCAGCCAAATGACTAGCCCCACCGGGGAGCTGTTTTTT.

This clone appeared a single time. This chain links TRBV12-5 with TRBJ1-5; a possible D gene is TRBD1 (6 bases). Trimming stripped 4 bases from V and 5 bases from J, with 9 bases between. CDR1 LGHNT and CDR2 FRNRAP come from the germline V gene. The CDR3 is made up of 13 amino acids. CDR3 coding DNA: TGTGCTAGTGGTTCACAGGGTGATCAGCCCCAGCATTTT. The encoded protein is CASGSQGDQPQHF.

The chain has TRBV28 and TRBJ1-2; D is undetermined. V lost 4 bases to trimming and J lost 4 bases, with 7 bases between them. The CDR3 consists of 12 residues. Germline CDR1 is MDHEN and CDR2 is SYDVKM. The CDR3 here is CASSSSTYGYTF. CDR3 DNA sequence: TGTGCCAGCAGTTCGTCTACCTATGGCTACACCTTC.

V usage is TRBV6-6 and J usage is TRBJ1-5, with TRBD1 matching over 10 bases. The CDR3 length is 15 residues. V was pared by 6 bases and J by 4 bases, with 6 bases of the junction left unmatched. The germline V gene encodes CDR1 MNHNY and CDR2 SVGAGI (reference sequence). In DNA, the CDR3 is TGTGCCAGCAGCTCCGGGACAGGGGATAATCAGCCCCAGCATTTT. It encodes CASSSGTGDNQPQHF.

The chain uses TRBV6-5 and TRBJ2-1; 7 bases fit TRBD2. With 3 bases clipped from V and 1 base from J, the junction kept 3 bases outside the gene matches. The germline V gene has CDR1 MNHEY and CDR2 SVGAGI. The CDR3 extends over 15 amino acids. CDR3 sequence reads: CASSYVGGSYNEQFF. The CDR3 region has the DNA TGTGCCAGCAGTTATGTGGGAGGGTCCTACAATGAGCAGTTCTTC.

This chain uses TRBV6-1 with TRBJ2-4, with a tentative D call TRBD1 (5 bases). From germline, CDR1 is MNHNS and CDR2 SASEGT. CDR3 length equals 16 residues. The V gene lost 4 bases and the J gene lost 6 bases, with 19 bases spanning the gap. The CDR3 nucleotides are TGTGCCAGCAGTGTTCCCACCCACCTTCAGGGAAACATTCAGTACTTC. Its protein product is CASSVPTHLQGNIQYF.

The rearrangement joins TRBV9 to TRBJ1-1; weak D call: TRBD1 (5 bases). Trimming stripped 3 bases from V and 5 bases from J, with 8 bases between. Germline V gene data show CDR1 as SGDLS and CDR2 as YYNGEE. CDR3 length: 12 amino acids. DNA for the CDR3: TGTGCCAGCAGCGCCGGGGGGACTGAAGCTTTCTTT. Translated, it gives CASSAGGTEAFF.

The chain joins TRBV10-3 to TRBJ2-7; possible D gene TRBD1, 5 bases. Between the trimmed V and J ends, which lost 6 bases and 1 base, there was a span of 7 bases. The CDR3 is 12 amino acids. Germline V CDR1 and CDR2: ENHRY, SYGVKD. The CDR3 DNA is TGTGCCATCAGCGCAGGGTCCTACGAGCAGTACTTC. Translating gives CAISAGSYEQYF.

This clone showed up just once. This chain joins TRBV19 and TRBJ2-7, with TRBD1 matching 12 bases. Germline V CDR1 and CDR2: LNHDA, SQIVND (reference sequence). Trimming took 4 bases from V and 5 from J; bases not matched to a gene: 3. The CDR3 runs 14 residues. CDR3 region: CASSTGTGGHEQYF. In nucleotides, the CDR3 is TGTGCCAGTAGTACCGGGACAGGGGGCCACGAGCAGTACTTC.

This chain links TRBV4-1 with TRBJ2-7; 7 nucleotides line up with TRBD2. CDR1 is MGHRA, CDR2 YSYEKL, per germline. CDR3 length: 15 residues. V shed 9 bases and J 0 bases; nucleotides not matched to a gene: 11. CDR3: CASSRLAASSYEQYF. CDR3 coding DNA: TGCGCCAGTTCGAGACTAGCCGCCAGCTCCTACGAGCAGTACTTC.

This CDR3 reads CASSFGGLAKNIQYF. The CDR3 DNA reads as TGTGCCAGCAGCTTCGGGGGACTAGCCAAAAACATTCAGTACTTC. V usage is TRBV5-4 and J usage is TRBJ2-4; D perhaps matches TRBD2 (6 bases). The CDR3 covers 15 residues. Trimming took off 2 bases at V and 0 bases at J, with 9 bases between the two ends. Germline lookup yields CDR1 SGHNT and CDR2 YYREEE (reference sequence).

This chain links TRBV5-4 with TRBJ2-2, with TRBD2 identical over 7 bases. Germline loops: CDR1 SGHNT, CDR2 YYREEE (reference sequence). V lost 0 bases and J lost 5; bases outside the gene matches: 7. There are 16 residues in the CDR3. CDR3 DNA: TGTGCCAGCAGCTTGGCGGGGGAGGGCCTAACCGGGGAGCTGTTTTTT. Amino acid sequence: CASSLAGEGLTGELFF. Supplemented by reference TRBV5-4 and TRBJ2-2, the full variable domain reads ETGVTQSPTHLIKTRGQQVTLRCSSQSGHNTVSWYQQALGQGPQFIFQYYREEENGRGNFPPRFSGLQFPNYSSELNVNALELDDSALYLCASSLAGEGLTGELFFGEGSRLTVL.

This clone was recorded only once. The chain couples TRBV18 to TRBJ1-1; no clear D. The CDR3 has 12 residues. V lost 5 bases and J lost 6, with 10 bases in between. The germline V gene has CDR1 KGHSH and CDR2 LQKENI. The CDR3 bases are TGTGCCAGCTCAGGTGGAGGCGCTGAAGCTTTCTTT. Its translation is CASSGGGAEAFF.

This chain connects TRBV28 to TRBJ2-5; TRBD2 matches at 9 bases. Looked up from germline, CDR1 is MDHEN and CDR2 is SYDVKM. V dropped 5 bases and J dropped 2; count of bases not matched to a gene: 3. The CDR3 is made up of 14 amino acids. The CDR3 here is CASSPSGGQETQYF. The CDR3 bases are TGTGCCAGCAGTCCCAGCGGGGGGCAAGAGACCCAGTACTTC.

By frequency in the sample, this clone is medium-sized. The chain couples TRBV6-4 to TRBJ2-3; 9 nucleotides align to TRBD2. The CDR3 spans 15 residues. The V gene's germline CDR1 is MRHNA and CDR2 SNTAGT. V shed 4 bases and J 4 bases; nucleotides not matched to a gene: 6. CDR3 residues: CASSVVAGGPDTQYF. The CDR3 bases are TGTGCCAGCAGTGTAGTGGCGGGGGGGCCAGATACGCAGTATTTT.

CDR3 in DNA: TGCAGCGGTGGGACTAGCGGATCAGATACGCAGTATTTT. Translated, it gives CSGGTSGSDTQYF. The chain is built from TRBV29-1 and TRBJ2-3; 11 nucleotides line up with TRBD2. The J segment lost 4 bases and the V segment lost 7 bases, leaving 4 bases of the junction unmatched. The CDR3 has 13 residues. The V gene's germline CDR1 is SQVTM and CDR2 ANQGSEA.